This T cell receptor (beta chain) was sequenced for a study of T cell responses to AZD1222 COVID-19 vaccine (dated by TCRdb to 2020 to 2022). Context from the whole study: AZD1222 recipients whose second dose came at about 4 weeks and those whose second dose came at about 12 weeks were combined into one group, since spike-specific TCR depth and breadth did not differ between the two schedules. TCR sequencing was performed for 230 to 250 trial participants, of whom approximately 200 were given two doses of AZD1222 and 26 were given two doses of MenACWY control vaccine. Trial participants were enrolled by age into 18-55, 56-69 and 70-plus year subgroups, with roughly 160, 29 and 62 TCR-sequenced participants respectively.

Explained via the paper, the time point label denotes: baseline before first vaccination. Samples from vaccinated people were obtained from the UK trials COV001 and COV002, which included a single-blind randomized controlled phase 2/3 trial of AZD1222 (ChAdOx1 nCoV-19) in healthy adults. For TCRbeta chain sequencing, PBMC samples were collected from trial participants at day 0 and at day 28 after the second dose. This clone was counted a few times. It lacks a known antigen. Qualities for individual bases were not recorded, and no much larger clone is one base off. From its cysteine to its phenylalanine, the CDR3 spans 17 amino acids. Only the CDR3 DNA stays, 51 bases, in frame from base 1. The germline V end is reduced by 5 bases and the J end by 9 bases; junction bases left unmatched: 17. CDR1 is given as SEHNR and CDR2 as FQNEAQ, both from the germline V gene (reference sequence). The CDR3 regions of human TCRbeta chains were analyzed by immunosequencing. In the paper's pipeline: TCRs in the repertoires were compared against a reference library of SARS-CoV-2-specific TCRs that had been generated with the MIRA antigen-specificity platform. Breadth meant the fraction of unique TCRs that were SARS-CoV-2-associated, whereas depth meant the fraction of total T cells that were SARS-CoV-2-associated. Using the MIRA data, each spike-specific TCR was assigned both to the spike region to which the TCR was reactive and to a CD4 or CD8 class. Log10-transformed breadth and depth values were compared by one-way ANOVA with Sidak's multiple comparisons tests. Imported from immuneACCESS, the table was reduced by TCRdb to in-frame sequences with V and J called. These copies leave out some clones; in studies compared against another copy, an unresolved V gene accounts for under half, and the cause of the remainder is not known. V and J calls and clone size are copied from that table; D and trimming were computed from the DNA. For this sample there are 120,000 or so clones; roughly nine tenths appear just once. Approximately 7.6% of the sample is in the top ten clones.

Findings and caveats that apply to the study as a whole: The 56-69-year group was small, and its depth increase did not reach significance, likely because of low power. Reportedly, close to half of the unique spike-specific TCRs recognized epitopes lying outside the regions that are mutated in the B.1.351 and B.1.1.7 variants. Because no day 14 peak-response samples were available, repertoires were characterized only after the peak T cell response. After two AZD1222 doses, spike-specific TCR breadth and depth were significantly higher than at day 0 and than in MenACWY recipients. The whole spike protein was spanned by vaccine-associated CD4 TCRs, and dominant responses were seen in regions 160-218 and 743-854. Conclusions about previously exposed vaccinees are limited, since just 6 or 7 AZD1222 recipients were seropositive for SARS-CoV-2 at baseline. Participants were mostly white British, with more females than males. The authors suggested clonal diversity may have been underestimated.

Here the chain combines TRBV7-9 and TRBJ2-1; the central 9 bases match TRBD2. The TCR sequence derives from an adult in good health. Sequencing used peripheral blood, obtained on day 0 of AZD1222 vaccination. At the DNA level, the sequence is TGTGCCAGCAGCGGCAGACTAGCGGTGTCAGTATTGGGTGAGCAGTTCTTC. Translation gives CASSGRLAVSVLGEQFF.